Listed below are T cell receptor beta chains from one sample, sequenced in a study of T cell responses to AZD1222 COVID-19 vaccine. TCRdb keeps only in-frame clones here, not all; method: immunoSEQ multiplex PCR. The repertoire includes roughly 120,000 clones, roughly 84% of them detected once, and roughly 8% sits in the top ten. This material consisted of peripheral blood, taken on day 0 of AZD1222 vaccination. Source of these receptors: an adult in good health. Each CDR3 is given with its conserved first and last residue. D genes are given only for firm matches. Size is omitted from some rows. Given values are once, few, many or a class for expanded clones.

D gene	clone size	V gene	J gene	CDR3 DNA	CDR3 protein
NA	NA	TRBV11-2	TRBJ1-2	TGTGCCAGCAGCTCCATCGGTGGCTACACCTTC	CASSSIGGYTF
NA	NA	TRBV6-1	TRBJ2-7	TGTGCCAGCAGTGACCAGCCGGGACAAGGTCCTGACGAGCAGTACTTC	CASSDQPGQGPDEQYF
NA	few	TRBV13	TRBJ2-1	TGTGCCAGCAGCCTGGGGGGGGCATATGAGCAGTTCTTC	CASSLGGAYEQFF
NA	NA	TRBV30	TRBJ1-1	TGTGCCTGGATTAGGGCAGGGGCCATGAACACTGAAGCTTTCTTT	CAWIRAGAMNTEAFF
NA	once	TRBV19	TRBJ2-5	TGTGCTCCCGGAGAGGGGGTGGAGACCCAGTACTTC	CAPGEGVETQYF
NA	NA	TRBV30	TRBJ2-1	TGTGCCTGGAGCATTAGCGTGACGTACAATGAGCAGTTCTTC	CAWSISVTYNEQFF
TRBD1	NA	TRBV9	TRBJ2-7	TGTGCCAGCAGCGTAGAAGCAGGGGGCTACGAGCAGTACTTC	CASSVEAGGYEQYF
NA	once	TRBV6-5	TRBJ1-2	TGTGCCAGACGGGGCAATAATGGCTACACCTTC	CARRGNNGYTF
TRBD1	NA	TRBV7-9	TRBJ2-7	TGTGCCAGCAGCCGGACGGACAGGCTTATCTACGAGCAGTACTTC	CASSRTDRLIYEQYF
NA	NA	TRBV30	TRBJ1-4	TGTGCCTGGACCCCCGGGCAGGGGAATGAAAAACTGTTTTTT	CAWTPGQGNEKLFF
TRBD1	NA	TRBV2	TRBJ2-1	TGTGCCAGCTTTTTGGGACAGGCCTACAATGAGCAGTTCTTC	CASFLGQAYNEQFF
NA	NA	TRBV4-1	TRBJ1-5	TGCGCCAGCAGCCAGGAGGAACAGGCTCATCAGCCCCAGCATTTT	CASSQEEQAHQPQHF
TRBD2	NA	TRBV5-1	TRBJ2-3	TGCGCCAGCAGCTCCGGACTAGCGGGAGTAAGAACAGATACGCAGTATTTT	CASSSGLAGVRTDTQYF
TRBD2	NA	TRBV19	TRBJ2-3	TGTGCCAGTAGTACTCATAGCGGGGGAGATCTACCCTTCCCAGATACGCAGTATTTT	CASSTHSGGDLPFPDTQYF
NA	NA	TRBV29-1	TRBJ2-1	TGCAGCGTTGGCTATGGTAGCGGCGTTTACAATGAGCAGTTCTTC	CSVGYGSGVYNEQFF
NA	NA	TRBV2	TRBJ2-3	TGTGCCACCTTGGGGACAGATACGCAGTATTTT	CATLGTDTQYF